This T cell receptor (beta chain) was retrieved from a study of identical twins. Whole-study results and caveats: Abundant beta clonotypes from cord blood had fewer insertions, unlike memory repertoires, which showed none. For zero-insertion analyses, partial confounding could come from invariant MAIT and iNKT cells.

This clonotype appeared many times. Its antigen is unknown. Germline assignment: CDR1 SGHRS and CDR2 YFSETQ. CDR3 length: 16 amino acids. Germline trimming cut 4 bases from V and 2 bases from J; bases unmatched to any gene: 8. A universal primer site was created by template switching, with the cDNA bearing unique molecular identifiers. TCRdb re-analysed the 5' RACE reads in MiXCR, keeping a single row per CDR3 protein. The sample shows more than 200,000 distinct CDR3 sequences, approximately 9% of them seen only once. The sequence was obtained from a woman aged 18-29 years in good health. This chain connects TRBV5-1 to TRBJ2-3, with 9 bases fitting TRBD1. What was sequenced was memory (CD45RO+) T cells sorted from blood. The CDR3 region has the DNA TGCGCCAGCAGCCCGAGGGGACAGGGTCTCACAGATACGCAGTATTTT. Amino acid sequence: CASSPRGQGLTDTQYF.